This TCR beta chain derives from a study of Graves' ophthalmopathy and Graves' hyperthyroidism. This CDR3 comprises 11 residues. V lost 3 bases and J 3 bases, leaving 5 bases between the germline ends. The V gene's germline CDR1 is SQVTM and CDR2 ANQGSEA. Transcripts of RNA were the source for amplifying TCR beta CDR3 regions. First-round RT-PCR with HTBI primers preceded a second-round multiplex PCR. In TCRdb, the multiplex PCR reads were re-called with MiXCR into one record per CDR3 protein. The sample records more than 300,000 distinct CDR3 sequences, about 18% being singletons. Points from the study as a whole: Among expanded thyroid clonotypes above 0.001 frequency, most also occurred in blood.

This clonotype was recorded many times. Antigen specificity is unknown. The J gene is TRBJ1-1, the V gene TRBV29-1; D is possibly TRBD1 (5 bases). The receptor's source is an adult woman with stable Graves' hyperthyroidism. The sequenced material came from peripheral blood. CDR3 residues: CSVEGDTEAFF. The CDR3 DNA is TGCAGCGTTGAGGGGGACACTGAAGCTTTCTTT. The variable domain in full, completed from reference TRBV29-1 and TRBJ1-1, reads SAVISQKPSRDICQRGTSLTIQCQVDSQVTMMFWYRQQPGQSLTLIATANQGSEATYESGFVIDKFPISRPNLTFSTLTVSNMSPEDSSIYLCSVEGDTEAFFGQGTRLTVV.